The 17 T cell receptor beta chains below were found in one sample sequenced in a study of blood T cell repertoires in COVID-19. TCRdb's table, derived via immunoSEQ multiplex PCR, lists solely in-frame clones and lacks some. The sample contains more than 65,000 clones, roughly 87% of which appear only once. The material sequenced was peripheral blood. The receptors shown here come from an elderly woman with acute or convalescent COVID-19.

The chain employs TRBV7-9 and TRBJ2-3; 8 nucleotides agree with TRBD2. Germline V gene data show CDR1 as SEHNR and CDR2 as FQNEAQ (reference sequence). The ends lost 5 bases at V and 0 bases at J; junction bases unmatched: 13. The CDR3 has 18 amino acids. The CDR3 DNA follows: TGTGCCAGCAGCCGAGGTTCGAGCGGGAGAGGTAGCACAGATACGCAGTATTTT. Its translation: CASSRGSSGRGSTDTQYF.

The chain is built from TRBV7-2 and TRBJ1-5; TRBD1 agrees at 7 bases. CDR1 is SGHTA and CDR2 is FQGNSA in the germline V gene. The V and J ends lost 2 bases and 0 bases, in that order; junction bases with no gene match: 7. This CDR3 is built from 17 residues. CDR3 coding DNA: TGTGCCAGCAGCTTATACTCGGGGACAGATAGCAATCAGCCCCAGCATTTT. It translates to CASSLYSGTDSNQPQHF.

A note on this clone: The sample carries other DNA sequences with the same CDR3. This chain joins TRBV18 and TRBJ2-2, with 9 bases aligning to TRBD1. J gave up 2 bases and V 6 bases, and 7 bases lay outside the gene matches. Per the germline V gene, CDR1 is KGHSH and CDR2 is LQKENI. There are 16 residues in the CDR3. The CDR3 region is CASSQPGQGNTGELFF. The CDR3 DNA sequence: TGTGCCAGCTCCCAACCGGGACAGGGTAACACCGGGGAGCTGTTTTTT.

The J gene is TRBJ2-2, the V gene TRBV14; 8 bases are shared with TRBD2. CDR1 SGHDN and CDR2 FVKESK come from the germline V gene. The V gene end was trimmed by 0 bases and the J gene end by 6 bases; junction bases not matched to a gene: 6. The CDR3 consists of 16 residues. CDR3 coding DNA: TGTGCCAGCAGCCAAGATTGGGGACTAGGCTCCGGGGAGCTGTTTTTT. Translation: CASSQDWGLGSGELFF.

This chain joins TRBV6-5 and TRBJ2-7; TRBD2 aligns across 10 bases. This CDR3 spans 15 amino acids. V lost 6 bases, J lost 2 bases, and 7 bases stayed unmatched. From germline, CDR1 is MNHEY and CDR2 SVGAGI. Here the CDR3 reads CASSALAGVPYEQYF. DNA for the CDR3: TGTGCCAGCAGCGCCCTAGCGGGAGTACCCTACGAGCAGTACTTC.

This clone is a singleton in its sample. This chain uses TRBV4-1 with TRBJ2-2; no clear D gene. Per the germline V gene, CDR1 is MGHRA and CDR2 is YSYEKL. CDR3 length equals 14 residues. V was clipped by 0 bases and J by 6 bases, with 8 bases between them. Here the CDR3 reads CASSQDSGPGELFF. The CDR3 coding sequence is TGCGCCAGCAGCCAAGATTCGGGTCCCGGGGAGCTGTTTTTT.

This chain connects TRBV6-2 or TRBV6-3 to TRBJ2-1, with 11 bases lining up with TRBD2. V gave up 2 bases and J gave up 3 bases; unmatched junction bases: 9. Germline CDR1 MNHEY, CDR2 SVGEGT. The CDR3 length is 18 residues. The CDR3 protein is CASSYKLGTSGNYNEQFF. The CDR3 nucleotides read TGTGCCAGCAGTTACAAATTAGGGACTAGCGGTAACTACAATGAGCAGTTCTTC.

The chain is built from TRBV5-1 and TRBJ2-1; TRBD2 matches 10 bases. With 5 bases clipped from V and 3 bases from J, the junction kept 2 bases outside the gene matches. Germline V CDR1 and CDR2: SGHRS, YFSETQ. This CDR3 has 14 residues. DNA of the CDR3: TGCGCCAGCAGGGGGACTAGCGTCTACAATGAGCAGTTCTTC. Translating it yields CASRGTSVYNEQFF.

This clone was seen just once. The chain couples TRBV4-3 to TRBJ1-2; TRBD1 might be the D (5 bases). The CDR3 runs 17 residues. V shed 0 bases and J shed 2 bases, with 16 bases lying between them. Germline V gives CDR1 LGHNA, CDR2 YSLEER. CDR3 amino acids: CASSQEVPGNLNYGYTF. The CDR3 nucleotides are TGCGCCAGCAGCCAAGAAGTACCAGGGAACCTAAACTATGGCTACACCTTC.

This clone was detected a few times. This rearrangement joins TRBV6-5 to TRBJ2-2, with TRBD1 matching 8 bases. Germline V gene lookup returns CDR1 MNHEY and CDR2 SVGAGI. V lost 6 bases, J lost 7 bases, and 7 bases stayed unmatched. The length of the CDR3 is 14 residues. This chain's CDR3 is CASRSDRAVGELFF. In nucleotides, the CDR3 is TGTGCCAGCAGGTCGGACAGGGCGGTCGGGGAGCTGTTTTTT.

In its sample, this clone was seen once. The genes are TRBV6-1 and TRBJ1-2; no clear D. V dropped 5 bases and J dropped 4 bases, with 14 bases sitting between them. The germline V gene has CDR1 MNHNS and CDR2 SASEGT. CDR3 length: 14 residues. CDR3 bases: TGTGCCAGCAGTTGGACTAGAGCGATCTATGGCTACACCTTC. Residues: CASSWTRAIYGYTF.

The table lists this clone with a count of one. The chain is built from TRBV28 and TRBJ2-5; TRBD1 matches at 10 bases. Germline CDR1 reads MDHEN; CDR2 reads SYDVKM. The CDR3 runs 15 residues. J gave up 5 bases and V 5 bases, and 8 bases lay outside the gene matches. This CDR3 reads CASSARTGGGETQYF. CDR3 DNA: TGTGCCAGCAGTGCCAGGACAGGGGGTGGGGAGACCCAGTACTTC.

This clone was counted a few times. The chain combines TRBV2 with TRBJ2-3; the D gene is possibly TRBD1 (6 bases). The V end lost 4 bases, the J end lost 0 bases, and 11 bases lay between the germline ends. Looked up from germline, CDR1 is SNHLY and CDR2 is FYNNEI. The CDR3 contains 15 residues. In DNA form, the CDR3 reads TGTGCCAGCAGTGTAGACAGGCTTAGCACAGATACGCAGTATTTT. Translated, it gives CASSVDRLSTDTQYF.

The V call is TRBV7-6, the J call TRBJ2-1; 9 bases match TRBD2. This CDR3 region has 17 residues. The V and J ends lost 5 bases and 5 bases, in that order; junction bases with no gene match: 13. Germline V gene lookup returns CDR1 SGHVS and CDR2 FNYEAQ. The CDR3 loop reads CASSLRWASGIDNEQFF. CDR3 DNA: TGTGCCAGCAGCCTCAGGTGGGCTAGCGGGATCGACAATGAGCAGTTCTTC.

The J gene is TRBJ2-7, the V gene TRBV29-1, with TRBD2 matching over 11 bases. Germline-derived CDR1 and CDR2 are SQVTM and ANQGSEA. The CDR3 totals 13 residues. Trimming cost V 3 bases and J 6 bases; bases outside gene matches: 4. Written as DNA, the CDR3 is TGCAGCGTTGAGGGGCTAGCGGGAGGCGAGCAGTACTTC. It encodes CSVEGLAGGEQYF.

The chain couples TRBV28 to TRBJ2-5; 10 bases line up with TRBD2. Germline lookup yields CDR1 MDHEN and CDR2 SYDVKM. The V gene end was trimmed by 3 bases and the J gene end by 4 bases; junction bases not matched to a gene: 5. The CDR3 consists of 15 residues. CDR3 DNA: TGTGCCAGCAGTTTTGCACTAGCGGGACGAGAGACCCAGTACTTC. This gives the protein CASSFALAGRETQYF.

The chain combines TRBV7-7 with TRBJ1-3; no reliable D call. Germline V gene data show CDR1 as SSHAT and CDR2 as FNYEAQ (reference sequence). The length of the CDR3 is 16 residues. Trimming took off 1 base at V and 1 base at J, with 11 bases between the two ends. The CDR3 DNA follows: TGTGCCAGCAGCTTAGGCGGGCCGTCGTCTGGAAACACCATATATTTT. It specifies CASSLGGPSSGNTIYF.